These 4 T cell receptor beta chains were all obtained from the same sample, sequenced in a study of T cell clonality in common variable immunodeficiency. Method: immunoSEQ multiplex PCR; TCRdb's copy keeps in-frame clones and lacks some. In total the sample includes about 43,000 clones, none of them seen once. The sequenced sample was peripheral blood mononuclear cells. These receptor sequences come from a person aged 18 to 75 in good health.

This clone was counted many times. The part of the CDR3 DNA that was read is TGTGCCAGCAGGCTTAGGACAGGTGAAAATTCACCC. It codes for CASRLRTGENSP. The whole CDR3 reads CASRLRTGENSPLHF. This sequence joins TRBV6-2 or TRBV6-3 and TRBJ1-6, with 7 bases fitting TRBD1. The read stops 3 residues short of the end of the CDR3; the missing end is completed from the germline J gene. From germline, CDR1 is MNHEY and CDR2 SVGEGT. The CDR3 is 15 residues long. With V trimmed by 6 bases and J by 7 bases, 9 bases remained unmatched.

This clone was recorded at least ten times. The observed sequence ends 3 residues before the CDR3 terminus, with the missing tail filled in from the germline J gene. V and J are TRBV7-6 and TRBJ1-1; TRBD1 matches at 8 bases. CDR1 SGHVS and CDR2 FNYEAQ come from the germline V gene. Losses at the gene ends were 2 bases for V and 7 bases for J; bases not matched to a gene: 6. This CDR3 spans 14 amino acids. The part of the CDR3 DNA that was read is TGTGCCAGCAGCTTAACTGGACAGGGAGGTGAA. Protein: CASSLTGQGGE. From start to end, the CDR3 is CASSLTGQGGEAFF.

This clone was counted at least ten times. The CDR3 extends 3 residues past the end of the read, so its final part is completed from the germline J gene. V and J are TRBV29-1 and TRBJ1-2; possibly TRBD1 for D (5 bases). The CDR3 is made up of 11 amino acids. The V end lost 5 bases, the J end lost 6 bases, and 10 bases lay between the germline ends. The germline V gene has CDR1 SQVTM and CDR2 ANQGSEA. The CDR3 DNA, read in part, is TGCAGCGTTCAGGGTTTGGATGGC. Translation gives CSVQGLDG. The whole CDR3 reads CSVQGLDGYTF. The full variable domain, with the rest looked up from reference TRBV29-1 and TRBJ1-2, is SAVISQKPSRDICQRGTSLTIQCQVDSQVTMMFWYRQQPGQSLTLIATANQGSEATYESGFVIDKFPISRPNLTFSTLTVSNMSPEDSSIYLCSVQGLDGYTFGSGTRLTVV.

This clone was seen many times. The read terminates 3 residues ahead of where the CDR3 ends, so the germline J gene completes it. The chain couples TRBV20-1 to TRBJ2-5; D is uncertain. Trimming took 0 bases from V and 0 from J, leaving 8 bases between them. The CDR3 contains 14 residues. Per germline, CDR1 DFQATT and CDR2 SNEGSKA (reference sequence). This CDR3 reads CSARDATDQETQYF. The covered CDR3 bases are TGCAGTGCTAGAGATGCAACGGACCAAGAGACC.